This T cell receptor (beta chain) came from a study of cytomegalovirus exposure and HLA in healthy donors. Generated by immunoSEQ multiplex PCR, the TCRdb table keeps only in-frame clones and is missing some. This repertoire shows roughly 140,000 clones, approximately 86% found once; its top ten account for around 10%. Trimming left V 1 base short and J 4 bases short, with 5 bases between. The CDR3 length is 13 residues. CDR1 is SSHAT, CDR2 FNYEAQ, per germline (reference sequence). This clone has only a few counts. Sequencing was carried out using PBMCs. This chain uses TRBV7-7 with TRBJ1-5; D unclear. The sequence derives from a man aged 18 to 30 in good health and CMV-seropositive. The CDR3 coding sequence is TGTGCCAGCAGCTTAGATCATAATCAGCCCCAGCATTTT. This gives the protein CASSLDHNQPQHF.